A single sample gave rise to the 21 T cell receptor beta chains below, sequenced in a study of T cell responses to AZD1222 COVID-19 vaccine. TCRdb's table, derived via immunoSEQ multiplex PCR, lists solely in-frame clones and lacks some. The sample holds 150,000 or so clones; about 90% are singletons and the top ten take roughly 4%. This specimen was peripheral blood, taken 28 days after the second dose of the MenACWY control vaccine. The receptors shown here come from an adult who received the MenACWY meningococcal vaccine as a control.

Here the CDR3 DNA reads TGTGCCAGCAGTTTATCGACGACAGGGCCCGAAAAACTGTTTTTT. Its translation is CASSLSTTGPEKLFF. The V call is TRBV27, the J call TRBJ1-4; 7 bases are shared with TRBD1. There are 15 residues in the CDR3. Germline CDR1 and CDR2: MNHEY and SMNVEV (reference sequence). The trim removed 0 bases at V and 8 bases at J, leaving 6 bases unmatched.

The V gene is TRBV7-2, the J gene TRBJ1-2; D gene ambiguous. Germline CDR1 is SGHTA and CDR2 is FQGNSA. The length of the CDR3 is 14 residues. Trimming took 1 base from V and 6 from J, leaving 12 bases between them. The CDR3 protein is CASSLVSRQNGYTF. The CDR3 region has the DNA TGTGCCAGCAGCTTAGTTTCGCGGCAAAATGGCTACACCTTC. Full variable domain (missing parts from reference TRBV7-2 and TRBJ1-2): GAGVSQSPSNKVTEKGKDVELRCDPISGHTALYWYRQSLGQGLEFLIYFQGNSAPDKSGLPSDRFSAERTGGSVSTLTIQRTQQEDSAVYLCASSLVSRQNGYTFGSGTRLTVV.

The chain joins TRBV19 to TRBJ1-5; D gene uncertain. Trimming stripped 5 bases from V and 5 bases from J, with 7 bases between. CDR1 and CDR2 (germline): LNHDA, SQIVND (reference sequence). The CDR3 runs 12 residues. The CDR3 DNA reads TGTGCCAGTAGTTCGCGAGATCAGCCCCAGCATTTT. It translates to CASSSRDQPQHF. Full variable domain (outside the CDR3, taken from reference TRBV19 and TRBJ1-5): DGGITQSPKYLFRKEGQNVTLSCEQNLNHDAMYWYRQDPGQGLRLIYYSQIVNDFQKGDIAEGYSVSREKKESFPLTVTSAQKNPTAFYLCASSSRDQPQHFGDGTRLSIL.

The sample holds one count of this clone. The J gene is TRBJ2-1, the V gene TRBV28; D uncertain. Germline V CDR1 and CDR2: MDHEN, SYDVKM. V was clipped by 1 base and J by 5 bases, with 18 bases between them. The CDR3 loop spans 17 amino acids. The CDR3 sequence: CASSLYGLVVANNEQFF. CDR3 bases: TGTGCCAGCAGTTTATACGGGCTAGTTGTGGCGAACAATGAGCAGTTCTTC.

The chain has TRBV5-1 and TRBJ2-5, with D possibly matching TRBD1 (6 bases). CDR1 SGHRS and CDR2 YFSETQ come from the germline V gene. The V and J ends lost 5 bases and 0 bases respectively, with 14 bases between them. This CDR3 region has 15 residues. Written as DNA, the CDR3 is TGCGCCAGCAGGTGGGCAGGGGTGGACCAAGAGACCCAGTACTTC. Residues: CASRWAGVDQETQYF.

The chain links TRBV10-3 to TRBJ1-1; possible D gene TRBD1, 5 bases. V was trimmed by 6 bases and J by 1 base, leaving 12 bases between them. The CDR3 consists of 14 residues. Germline CDR1 is ENHRY and CDR2 is SYGVKD. Here the CDR3 DNA reads TGTGCCATCAGCCCCTCTGGGGGGAACACTGAAGCTTTCTTT. Amino acids: CAISPSGGNTEAFF.

This chain uses TRBV6-2 or TRBV6-3 with TRBJ2-7, with 9 bases lining up with TRBD1. CDR1 and CDR2 from the germline V gene are MNHEY and SVGEGT. V dropped 2 bases and J dropped 3; count of bases not matched to a gene: 8. The CDR3 spans 16 residues. CDR3 loop: CASSYPRQGVYYEQYF. DNA for the CDR3: TGTGCCAGCAGTTACCCTCGACAGGGGGTGTACTACGAGCAGTACTTC.

This clone showed up just a few times. The chain joins TRBV28 to TRBJ2-7, with a weak D call TRBD1 (6 bases). This CDR3 region has 14 residues. V gave up 8 bases and J gave up 6 bases, with 20 bases separating them. Germline V gene data show CDR1 as MDHEN and CDR2 as SYDVKM. As DNA, the CDR3 is TGTGCCAGCCTTCCCACAGGGATTGTGGGCGAGCAGTACTTC. Protein: CASLPTGIVGEQYF.

The chain links TRBV2 to TRBJ2-3, with D uncertain. Germline CDR1 reads SNHLY; CDR2 reads FYNNEI. Between the trimmed V and J ends, which lost 2 bases and 3 bases, there was a span of 15 bases. This CDR3 has 16 residues. The CDR3, as DNA: TGTGCCAGCAGTGAAAGGATCTATACGAGGACAGATACGCAGTATTTT. Translation: CASSERIYTRTDTQYF.

The chain links TRBV12-3 or TRBV12-4 to TRBJ2-7, with 7 bases that match TRBD1. The CDR3 has 13 amino acids. V was pared by 6 bases and J by 6 bases, with 8 bases of the junction left unmatched. As DNA, the CDR3 is TGTGCCAGCAGCCGACAGGGCCCAGCCGAGCAGTACTTC. Residues: CASSRQGPAEQYF.

On this clone itself: Other DNA sequences in the sample encode the same CDR3. The CDR3 reads CASSQALTYEQYF. The CDR3 bases are TGTGCCAGCAGCCAAGCCTTAACCTACGAGCAGTACTTC. The V and J genes are TRBV4-2 and TRBJ2-7; D uncertain. This CDR3 contains 13 residues. CDR1 LGHNA and CDR2 YNFKEQ come from the germline V gene. The V and J ends lost 1 base and 2 bases respectively, with 6 bases between them.

The J gene is TRBJ2-7, the V gene TRBV28; D gene uncertain. This CDR3 region has 12 residues. V lost 5 bases, J lost 3 bases, and 8 bases lay in between. Germline V gene lookup returns CDR1 MDHEN and CDR2 SYDVKM. CDR3 in amino acids: CASSPMLYEQYF. The CDR3 DNA sequence: TGTGCCAGCAGTCCCATGCTCTACGAGCAGTACTTC.

This chain links TRBV7-3 with TRBJ2-5; D gene ambiguous. Germline values: CDR1 SGHTA, CDR2 FQGTGA. This CDR3 region has 14 residues. Trimming stripped 2 bases from V and 3 bases from J, with 10 bases between. CDR3 coding DNA: TGTGCCAGCAGCTTATCCGGCTCGGAAGAGACCCAGTACTTC. Its protein product is CASSLSGSEETQYF.

The V and J genes are TRBV4-3 and TRBJ2-1; D may be TRBD2 (5 bases). V was trimmed by 1 base and J by 7 bases, leaving 5 bases between them. Germline assignment: CDR1 LGHNA and CDR2 YSLEER. This CDR3 contains 12 residues. CDR3: CASSQGTNEQFF. As DNA, the CDR3 is TGCGCCAGCAGCCAAGGGACTAATGAGCAGTTCTTC.

A few counts support this clone. The gene calls are TRBV20-1 and TRBJ2-3; D call uncertain. V lost 4 bases to trimming and J lost 9 bases, with 11 bases between them. The CDR3 extends over 11 amino acids. In germline, CDR1 is DFQATT, CDR2 SNEGSKA (reference sequence). The CDR3 region is CSANLPATQYF. Written as DNA, the CDR3 is TGCAGTGCTAACCTCCCCGCGACGCAGTATTTT.

The chain carries TRBV15 and TRBJ1-4; the D is unclear. The CDR3 runs to 15 residues. Germline CDR1 LNHNV, CDR2 YYDKDF (reference sequence). V gave up 0 bases and J gave up 8 bases, with 13 bases separating them. CDR3 loop: CATSREPPVGEKLFF. The CDR3 DNA reads as TGTGCCACCAGCAGAGAGCCACCAGTGGGAGAAAAACTGTTTTTT.

This chain connects TRBV28 to TRBJ1-2; D unclear. Trimming pared 6 bases from V and 4 bases from J, leaving 18 bases between. The length of the CDR3 is 15 residues. The germline gives CDR1 MDHEN, CDR2 SYDVKM. The DNA of the CDR3 is TGTGCCAGCAGCATCCCTGGGAGTCAGCTCTATGGCTACACCTTC. It translates to CASSIPGSQLYGYTF.

The chain couples TRBV2 to TRBJ1-4; D is unresolved. This CDR3 has 14 residues. The V end lost 5 bases, the J end lost 6 bases, and 13 bases lay between the germline ends. Germline V gene sequence: CDR1 SNHLY, CDR2 FYNNEI. CDR3 sequence: CASSRASTHEKLFF. DNA of the CDR3: TGTGCCAGCAGTCGGGCCTCCACCCATGAAAAACTGTTTTTT.

The V call is TRBV24-1, the J call TRBJ2-2, with TRBD2 identical over 7 bases. The CDR3 consists of 14 residues. Germline-derived CDR1 and CDR2 are KGHDR and SFDVKD. With V trimmed by 4 bases and J by 7 bases, 5 bases remained unmatched. CDR3 in DNA: TGTGCCACCAGTGAGTCCGGGACTATCGGGGAGCTGTTTTTT. Amino acids: CATSESGTIGELFF.

Comments on this clone: At the DNA level, this CDR3 is encoded by other sequences in the same sample as well. The chain employs TRBV30 and TRBJ1-5, with no clear D. The V gene's germline CDR1 is GTSNPN and CDR2 SVGIG (reference sequence). Trimming took off 2 bases at V and 0 bases at J, with 5 bases between the two ends. This CDR3 is built from 13 residues. The DNA for the CDR3 is TGTGCCTGGAGTCCCGATAGCAATCAGCCCCAGCATTTT. Its protein product is CAWSPDSNQPQHF.

In the case of this clone: The junction departs from germline at one end; a sequencing error may be responsible. This chain links TRBV4-1 with TRBJ1-4, with 7 nucleotides matching TRBD1. There are 14 residues in the CDR3. Germline values: CDR1 MGHRA, CDR2 YSYEKL. CDR3 amino acids: CASSQGQAGGIRNF. In DNA form, the CDR3 reads TGCGCCAGCAGCCAAGGGCAGGCAGGGGGGATCCGGAATTTT.